These T cell receptor beta chains were read from a single sample in a study of control samples from healthy donors and cancer patients. Produced via immunoSEQ multiplex PCR; TCRdb's table is partial and in-frame only. The sample shows about 130,000 clones, approximately 94% of them seen only once. Sequenced input: blood. The receptors stem from a man younger than 40 in good health. CDR3s include the opening cysteine and the closing phenylalanine or tryptophan. Fields, in order: clone size, J gene, D gene, V gene, CDR3 DNA, CDR3 protein. The D gene is left open where the match is weak. Some rows mark clone size as missing; the rest say once, few, many or name a class of expanded clone.

>-|TRBJ2-1|-|TRBV11-3
TGTGCCAGCAGCTTAGACGCAGGGCCGTACAATGAGCAGTTCTTC
CASSLDAGPYNEQFF
>-|TRBJ2-6|TRBD2|TRBV3-1/TRBV3-2
TGTGCCAGCAGCCGACTAGCGGGGAGCTCTGGGGCCAACGTCCTGACTTTC
CASSRLAGSSGANVLTF
>once|TRBJ2-1|-|TRBV27
TGTGCCAGCAGTTTTGGACGCTCCGGTGAGCAGTTCTTC
CASSFGRSGEQFF
>-|TRBJ2-2|-|TRBV3-1/TRBV3-2
TGTGCCGGACAAGGGGTTACCGGGGAGCTGTTTTTT
CAGQGVTGELFF
>once|TRBJ1-2|-|TRBV11-2
TGTGCCAGCAGCTTAGCACCAGGGTCCTATGGCTACACCTTC
CASSLAPGSYGYTF
>-|TRBJ1-1|TRBD1|TRBV6-5
TGTGCCAGCAGTCCATCTGGGACAGGCGAGGGTGAAGCTTTCTTT
CASSPSGTGEGEAFF
>once|TRBJ1-2|-|TRBV29-1
TGCAGCGTTGATGAGGAAAGCTATGGCTACACCTTC
CSVDEESYGYTF
>-|TRBJ2-2|-|TRBV4-1
TGCGCCAGCAGCCGGGGGGCAGAGTCCGGGGAGCTGTTTTTT
CASSRGAESGELFF
>-|TRBJ2-1|-|TRBV15
TGTGCCACCTCACCAGTCTACAATGAGCAGTTCTTC
CATSPVYNEQFF
>-|TRBJ2-3|-|TRBV6-6
TGTGCCAGCCGGCTAGGGCGGGATACGCAGTATTTT
CASRLGRDTQYF
>-|TRBJ2-1|-|TRBV27
TGTGCCAGCAGTTTAGCAGTGGCGGAACCCTACAATGAGCAGTTCTTC
CASSLAVAEPYNEQFF
>-|TRBJ1-5|-|TRBV4-1
TGCGCCAGCAGCCAAGGCCTTCGTGGGACCAATCAGCCCCAGCATTTT
CASSQGLRGTNQPQHF
>-|TRBJ2-1|TRBD2|TRBV11-3
TGTGCCAGCAGCTTGGGGGGGACCTACAATGAGCAGTTCTTC
CASSLGGTYNEQFF
>once|TRBJ1-2|-|TRBV4-1
TGCGCCAGCAGCCAATGGATGGCAGCTAACTATGGCTACACCTTC
CASSQWMAANYGYTF
>-|TRBJ1-2|TRBD1|TRBV4-3
TGCGCCAGCAGCCAAGGCCGTTCAGGGGGCTATGGCTACACCTTC
CASSQGRSGGYGYTF